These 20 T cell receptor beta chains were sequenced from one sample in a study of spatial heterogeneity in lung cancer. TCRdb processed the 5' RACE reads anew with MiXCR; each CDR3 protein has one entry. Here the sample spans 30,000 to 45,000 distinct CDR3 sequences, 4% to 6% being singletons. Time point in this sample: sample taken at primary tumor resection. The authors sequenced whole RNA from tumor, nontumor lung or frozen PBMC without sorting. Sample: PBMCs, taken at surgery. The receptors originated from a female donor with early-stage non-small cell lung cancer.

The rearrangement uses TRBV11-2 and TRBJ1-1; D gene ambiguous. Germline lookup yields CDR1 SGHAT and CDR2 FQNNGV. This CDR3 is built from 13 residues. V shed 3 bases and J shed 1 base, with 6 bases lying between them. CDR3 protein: CASSFDKNTEAFF. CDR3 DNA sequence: TGTGCCAGCAGCTTTGACAAGAACACTGAAGCTTTCTTT.

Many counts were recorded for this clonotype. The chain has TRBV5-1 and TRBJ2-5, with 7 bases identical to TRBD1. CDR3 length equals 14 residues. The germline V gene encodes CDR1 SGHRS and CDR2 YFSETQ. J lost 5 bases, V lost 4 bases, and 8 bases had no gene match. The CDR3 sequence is CASSDDRAGETQYF. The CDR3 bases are TGCGCCAGCAGCGACGACAGGGCTGGGGAGACCCAGTACTTC.

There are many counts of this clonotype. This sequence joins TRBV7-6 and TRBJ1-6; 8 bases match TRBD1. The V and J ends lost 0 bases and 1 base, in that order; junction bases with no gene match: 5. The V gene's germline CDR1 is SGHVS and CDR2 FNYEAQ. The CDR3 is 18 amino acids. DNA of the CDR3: TGTGCCAGCAGCTTAGCCCGGACAGGGAGTTCCTATAATTCACCCCTCCACTTT. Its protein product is CASSLARTGSSYNSPLHF.

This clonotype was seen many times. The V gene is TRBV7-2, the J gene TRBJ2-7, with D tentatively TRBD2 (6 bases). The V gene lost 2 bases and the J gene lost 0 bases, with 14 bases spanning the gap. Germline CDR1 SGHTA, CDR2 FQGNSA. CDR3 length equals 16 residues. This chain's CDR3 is CASSLTSGLSSYEQYF. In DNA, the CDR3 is TGTGCCAGCAGCTTAACCAGCGGGCTAAGCTCCTACGAGCAGTACTTC.

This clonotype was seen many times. CDR3 residues: CSVMRGGSSYNEQFF. The CDR3 DNA reads TGCAGTGTGATGCGGGGGGGAAGCTCCTACAATGAGCAGTTCTTC. V and J are TRBV20-1 and TRBJ2-1; 9 nucleotides align to TRBD2. The CDR3 length is 15 residues. Germline assignment: CDR1 DFQATT and CDR2 SNEGSKA (reference sequence). The junction had 7 bases not matched to a gene; V was cut back by 7 bases and J by 0 bases.

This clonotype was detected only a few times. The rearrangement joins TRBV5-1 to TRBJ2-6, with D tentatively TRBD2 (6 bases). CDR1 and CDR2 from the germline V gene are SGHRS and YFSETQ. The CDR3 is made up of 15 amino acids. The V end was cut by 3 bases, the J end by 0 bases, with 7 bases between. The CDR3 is CASSSGGSGANVLTF. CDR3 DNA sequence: TGCGCCAGCAGCTCCGGGGGCTCTGGGGCCAACGTCCTGACTTTC.

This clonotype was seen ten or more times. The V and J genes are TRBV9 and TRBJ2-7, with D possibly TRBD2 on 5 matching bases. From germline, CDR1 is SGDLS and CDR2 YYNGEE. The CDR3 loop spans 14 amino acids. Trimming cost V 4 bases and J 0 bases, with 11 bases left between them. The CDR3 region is CASSPTDFSYEQYF. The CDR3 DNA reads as TGTGCCAGCAGCCCCACGGACTTCTCCTACGAGCAGTACTTC.

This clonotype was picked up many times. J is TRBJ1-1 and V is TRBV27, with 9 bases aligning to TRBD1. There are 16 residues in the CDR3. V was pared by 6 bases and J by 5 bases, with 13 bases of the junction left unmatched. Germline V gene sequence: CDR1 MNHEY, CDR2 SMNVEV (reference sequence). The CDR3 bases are TGTGCCAGCAGCCCGGTTCAGACAGGGGGTTGGACTGAAGCTTTCTTT. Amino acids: CASSPVQTGGWTEAFF.

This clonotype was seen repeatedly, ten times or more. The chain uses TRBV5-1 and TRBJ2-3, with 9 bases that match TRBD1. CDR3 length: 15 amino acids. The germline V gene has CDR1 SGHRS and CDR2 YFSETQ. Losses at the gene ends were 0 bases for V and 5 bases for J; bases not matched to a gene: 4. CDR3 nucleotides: TGCGCCAGCAGCTTGGTGGGACAGGGTGTAGATACGCAGTATTTT. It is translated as CASSLVGQGVDTQYF.

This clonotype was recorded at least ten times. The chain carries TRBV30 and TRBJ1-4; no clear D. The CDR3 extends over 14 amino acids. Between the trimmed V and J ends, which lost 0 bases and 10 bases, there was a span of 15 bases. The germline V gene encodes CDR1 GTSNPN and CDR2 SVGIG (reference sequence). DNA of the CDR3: TGTGCCTGGAGTGTATCCCAGGTTTCGGGAAAACTGTTTTTT. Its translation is CAWSVSQVSGKLFF.

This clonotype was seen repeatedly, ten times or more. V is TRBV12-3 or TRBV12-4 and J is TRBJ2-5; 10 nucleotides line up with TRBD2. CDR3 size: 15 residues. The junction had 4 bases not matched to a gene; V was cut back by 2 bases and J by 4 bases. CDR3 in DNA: TGTGCCAGCAGTTTAAGGGTAGCGGGAGGAGAGACCCAGTACTTC. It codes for CASSLRVAGGETQYF.

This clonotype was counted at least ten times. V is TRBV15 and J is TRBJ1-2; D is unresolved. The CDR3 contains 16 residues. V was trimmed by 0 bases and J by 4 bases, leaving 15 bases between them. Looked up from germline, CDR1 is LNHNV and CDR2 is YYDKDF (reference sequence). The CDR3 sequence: CATSRDLQAASYGYTF. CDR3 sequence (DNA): TGTGCCACCAGCAGAGATCTCCAGGCCGCTAGCTATGGCTACACCTTC.

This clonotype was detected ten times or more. The CDR3 DNA reads TGTGCCAGCATGGAGGATCTCGTTACGCAGTATTTT. Translating gives CASMEDLVTQYF. The rearrangement links TRBV2 to TRBJ2-3, with D possibly TRBD2 on 5 matching bases. The CDR3 sequence is 12 residues long. With 7 bases removed from V and 8 bases from J, the gap between germline ends came to 13 bases. Germline assignment: CDR1 SNHLY and CDR2 FYNNEI.

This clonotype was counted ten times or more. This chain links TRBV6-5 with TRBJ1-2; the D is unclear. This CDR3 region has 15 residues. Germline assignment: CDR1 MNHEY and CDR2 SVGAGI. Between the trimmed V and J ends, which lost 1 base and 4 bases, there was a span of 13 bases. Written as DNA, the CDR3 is TGTGCCAGCAGTTACTTGCAGGAAGAGATCTATGGCTACACCTTC. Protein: CASSYLQEEIYGYTF.

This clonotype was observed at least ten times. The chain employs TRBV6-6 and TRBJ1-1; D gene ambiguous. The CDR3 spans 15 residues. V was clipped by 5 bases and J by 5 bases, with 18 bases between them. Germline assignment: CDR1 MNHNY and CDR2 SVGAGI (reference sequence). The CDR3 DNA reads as TGTGCCAGCAGTGCCTCGAGCGGGGTCAGAACTGAAGCTTTCTTT. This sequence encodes CASSASSGVRTEAFF.

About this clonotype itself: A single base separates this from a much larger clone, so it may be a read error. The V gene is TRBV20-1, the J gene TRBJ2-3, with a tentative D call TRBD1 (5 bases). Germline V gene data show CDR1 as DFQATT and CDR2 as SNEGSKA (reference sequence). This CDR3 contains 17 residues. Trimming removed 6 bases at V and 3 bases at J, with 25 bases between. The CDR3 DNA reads TGCAGTGCCTTATCCATATATGCGTCAGGGATTACAGATACGCAGTATTTT. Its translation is CSALSIYASGITDTQYF.

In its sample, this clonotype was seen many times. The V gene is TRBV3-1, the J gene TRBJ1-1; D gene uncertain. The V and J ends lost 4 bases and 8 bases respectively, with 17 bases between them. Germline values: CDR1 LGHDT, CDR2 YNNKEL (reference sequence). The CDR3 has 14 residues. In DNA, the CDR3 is TGTGCCAGCAGCCCATGGGAGAAGGACGGAGAAGCTTTCTTT. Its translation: CASSPWEKDGEAFF. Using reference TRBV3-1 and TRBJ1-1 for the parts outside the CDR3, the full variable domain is DTAVSQTPKYLVTQMGNDKSIKCEQNLGHDTMYWYKQDSKKFLKIMFSYNNKELIINETVPNRFSPKSPDKAHLNLHINSLELGDSAVYFCASSPWEKDGEAFFGQGTRLTVV.

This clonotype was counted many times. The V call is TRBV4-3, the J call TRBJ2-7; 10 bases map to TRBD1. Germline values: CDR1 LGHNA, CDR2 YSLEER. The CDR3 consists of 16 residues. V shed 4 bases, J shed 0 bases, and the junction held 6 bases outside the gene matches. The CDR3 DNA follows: TGCGCCAGCAGCCGAGGACAGGGGGTGAGCTCCTACGAGCAGTACTTC. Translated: CASSRGQGVSSYEQYF.

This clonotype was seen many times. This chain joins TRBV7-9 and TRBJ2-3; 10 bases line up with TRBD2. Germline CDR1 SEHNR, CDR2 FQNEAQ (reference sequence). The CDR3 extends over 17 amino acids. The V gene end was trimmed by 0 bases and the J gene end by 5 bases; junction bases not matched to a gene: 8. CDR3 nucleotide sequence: TGTGCCAGCAGCTTAGCGCGCCTAGCGGGAGACGTAGATACGCAGTATTTT. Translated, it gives CASSLARLAGDVDTQYF.

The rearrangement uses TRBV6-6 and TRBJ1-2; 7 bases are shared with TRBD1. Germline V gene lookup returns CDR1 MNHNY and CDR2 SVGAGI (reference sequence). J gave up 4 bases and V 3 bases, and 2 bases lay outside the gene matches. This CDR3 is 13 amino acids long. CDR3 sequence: CASSYRDSYGYTF. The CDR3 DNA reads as TGTGCCAGCAGTTATCGGGACAGCTATGGCTACACCTTC.